A single sample gave rise to the 2 T cell receptor beta chains below, sequenced in a study of a mutant IDH1 vaccine in newly diagnosed glioma. Only in-frame clones appear in the TCRdb table, and some are missing; sequencing was by immunoSEQ multiplex PCR. The sample comprises about 38,000 clones, roughly 79% of which are singletons, and 9.5% to 13% rests with the top ten. Time point noted: week 5, during vaccination. It was 300 ug of mutant IDH1 20-mer peptide that made up each vaccine dose, given with topical imiquimod. The antigens for these receptors are not known. Here the sequenced sample was PBMCs, taken from a glioma patient whose treatment included an IDH1 peptide vaccine. All receptors come from a man over 45 with glioma.

The chain employs TRBV7-8 and TRBJ2-2, with 8 nucleotides matching TRBD2. V gave up 6 bases and J gave up 3 bases; unmatched junction bases: 15. Germline V gene lookup returns CDR1 SGHVS and CDR2 FQNEAQ. The CDR3 length is 18 residues. The CDR3 is CASSQRNAASGYTGELFF. As DNA, the CDR3 is TGTGCCAGCAGTCAAAGGAATGCGGCTAGCGGGTACACCGGGGAGCTGTTTTTT.

This clone was recorded a few times. The CDR3 coding sequence is TGTGCCAGCAGCTTAGGATTGGGGGGTGATGAAGCTTTCTTT. Its protein is CASSLGLGGDEAFF. The chain couples TRBV7-2 to TRBJ1-1, with D possibly being TRBD1 (5 bases). V lost 1 base and J 7 bases, leaving 13 bases between the germline ends. This CDR3 comprises 14 residues. Germline values: CDR1 SGHTA, CDR2 FQGNSA.